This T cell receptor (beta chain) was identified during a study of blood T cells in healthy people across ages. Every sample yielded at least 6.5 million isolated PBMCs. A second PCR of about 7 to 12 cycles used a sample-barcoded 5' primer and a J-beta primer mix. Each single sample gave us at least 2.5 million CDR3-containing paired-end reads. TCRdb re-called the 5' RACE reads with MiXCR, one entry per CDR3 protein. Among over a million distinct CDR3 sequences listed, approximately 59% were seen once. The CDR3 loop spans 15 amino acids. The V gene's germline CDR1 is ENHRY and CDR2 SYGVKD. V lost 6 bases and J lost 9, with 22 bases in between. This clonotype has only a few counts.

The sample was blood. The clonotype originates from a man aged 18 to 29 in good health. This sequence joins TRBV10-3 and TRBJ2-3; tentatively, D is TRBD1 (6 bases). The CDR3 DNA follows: TGTGCCATCAGCGACGCGGACAGCCCCCCGGGAACGCAGTATTTT. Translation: CAISDADSPPGTQYF.